The next 6 T cell receptor beta chains were all read from a single sample in a study of blood T cell repertoires in COVID-19. The protocol was immunoSEQ multiplex PCR, while the TCRdb copy is restricted to in-frame clones and leaves out a portion. The sample records more than 100,000 clones, 70% to 90% being singletons. The sequenced material came from peripheral blood. These receptor sequences come from a human donor in a cohort sampled during active COVID-19.

In this sample, this clone turned up a few times. The V call is TRBV29-1, the J call TRBJ1-1; no reliable D call. Germline V gene sequence: CDR1 SQVTM, CDR2 ANQGSEA. This CDR3 contains 14 residues. Trimming cost V 2 bases and J 0 bases, with 10 bases left between them. The CDR3 loop is CSVELRRMNTEAFF. The CDR3 coding sequence is TGCAGCGTTGAACTGCGGAGAATGAACACTGAAGCTTTCTTT.

The V gene is TRBV30, the J gene TRBJ1-5; 10 positions match TRBD1. Germline V gene sequence: CDR1 GTSNPN, CDR2 SVGIG (reference sequence). The junction had 11 bases not matched to a gene; V was cut back by 3 bases and J by 0 bases. The CDR3 is 18 residues long. The CDR3 reads CAWSLRDRGSYSNQPQHF. CDR3 bases: TGTGCCTGGAGCCTCCGGGACAGGGGCTCTTATAGCAATCAGCCCCAGCATTTT.

This chain joins TRBV5-1 and TRBJ2-3; TRBD2 matches at 11 bases. Germline V gene sequence: CDR1 SGHRS, CDR2 YFSETQ. Trimming took 4 bases from V and 6 from J; bases not matched to a gene: 7. This CDR3 has 15 amino acids. The CDR3, as DNA: TGCGCCAGCAGCGCCATAGCGGGGGGGCCGGATACGCAGTATTTT. Protein product: CASSAIAGGPDTQYF.

This clone was seen only once. The V gene is TRBV5-4, the J gene TRBJ2-7; 10 positions agree with TRBD2. The J segment lost 3 bases and the V segment lost 0 bases, leaving 3 bases of the junction unmatched. The CDR3 is 15 residues long. CDR1 is SGHNT and CDR2 is YYREEE in the germline V gene (reference sequence). CDR3 bases: TGTGCCAGCAGCTTGGCGGGACTAGCGAACTACGAGCAGTACTTC. Its translation is CASSLAGLANYEQYF.

This rearrangement joins TRBV5-1 to TRBJ2-5; no definite D call. In germline, CDR1 is SGHRS, CDR2 YFSETQ. Trimming took off 1 base at V and 6 bases at J, with 19 bases between the two ends. This CDR3 is 16 amino acids long. The CDR3 region is CASSLSTVHPEKTQYF. The CDR3 nucleotides are TGCGCCAGCAGCTTGAGTACAGTCCATCCCGAGAAGACCCAGTACTTC.

This clone has only a few counts. The V and J genes are TRBV28 and TRBJ1-2; 9 bases are shared with TRBD1. Germline CDR1 is MDHEN and CDR2 is SYDVKM. Trimming removed 5 bases from V and 2 bases from J; junction bases left unmatched: 9. The CDR3 is made up of 16 amino acids. This CDR3 reads CASSLAGQGLNYGYTF. CDR3 nucleotide sequence: TGTGCCAGCAGTCTGGCGGGACAGGGACTCAACTATGGCTACACCTTC.